This record covers a single T cell receptor beta chain. The ends lost 4 bases at V and 8 bases at J; junction bases unmatched: 12. The CDR3 spans 16 residues. Germline V gene data show CDR1 as SEHNR and CDR2 as FQNEAQ (reference sequence). PCR employed 60 Vbeta and 13 Jbeta primers. Sequencing was performed with immunoSEQ multiplex PCR; in TCRdb, only in-frame clones are kept and a portion is missing. The sample lists approximately 120,000 clones, around 82% occurring once. This sample was included in a study of cytomegalovirus exposure and HLA in healthy donors. The sequence came from a man between 35 and 55 years old in good health and CMV-seronegative. V gene TRBV7-9 combines with J gene TRBJ2-1; TRBD2 matches at 9 bases. Material: PBMCs. The CDR3 loop is CASSSAAGGPRDEQFF. The CDR3 DNA follows: TGTGCCAGCAGCTCTGCTGCGGGGGGGCCTAGGGATGAGCAGTTCTTC.